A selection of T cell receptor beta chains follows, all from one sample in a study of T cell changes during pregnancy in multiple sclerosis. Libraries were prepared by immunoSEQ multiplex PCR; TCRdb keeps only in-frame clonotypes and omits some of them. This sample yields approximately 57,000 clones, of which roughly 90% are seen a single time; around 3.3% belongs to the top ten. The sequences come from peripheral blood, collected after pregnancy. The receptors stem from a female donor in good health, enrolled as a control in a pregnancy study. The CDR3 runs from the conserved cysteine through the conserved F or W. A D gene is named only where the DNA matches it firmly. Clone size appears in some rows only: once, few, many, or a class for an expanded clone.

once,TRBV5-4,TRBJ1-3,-,TGTGCCAGCAGCTTTGGGCCGGATTCTGGAAACACCATATATTTT,CASSFGPDSGNTIYF
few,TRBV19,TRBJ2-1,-,TGTGCCAGTAGAATAGTAAATGAGCAGTTCTTC,CASRIVNEQFF
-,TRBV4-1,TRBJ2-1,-,TGCGCCAGCAGCCCAGGACCCGGGAGCAGCTCCTACAATGAGCAGTTCTTC,CASSPGPGSSSYNEQFF
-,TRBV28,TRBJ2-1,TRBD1,TGTGCCAGCAGTGGCGCAGGGGGTACCTACAATGAGCAGTTCTTC,CASSGAGGTYNEQFF
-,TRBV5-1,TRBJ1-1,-,TGCGCCAGCAGCTTGTTTCTACCGTCGAACACTGAAGCTTTCTTT,CASSLFLPSNTEAFF
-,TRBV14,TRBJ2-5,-,TGTGCCAGCAGCGACCTCCTAACAGGGACCCAGTACTTC,CASSDLLTGTQYF
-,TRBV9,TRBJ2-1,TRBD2,TGTGCCAGCAGCGTAGTTAGCGGGTCCAATGAGCAGTTCTTC,CASSVVSGSNEQFF
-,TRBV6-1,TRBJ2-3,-,TGTGCCAGCAGTGAAGCGGGAGCGGGAGATACGCAGTATTTT,CASSEAGAGDTQYF
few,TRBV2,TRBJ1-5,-,TGTGCCACCCGCCAGGGCAATCAGCCCCAGCATTTT,CATRQGNQPQHF
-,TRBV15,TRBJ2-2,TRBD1,TGTGCCACCAGCCCAAAAGGAGGGGGACAGGGTTATCCCAACACCGGGGAGCTGTTTTTT,CATSPKGGGQGYPNTGELFF
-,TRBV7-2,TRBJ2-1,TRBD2,TGTGCCAGCAGCTTTTGGACTAGCGGGAGGGTTGTAGGCTACAATGAGCAGTTCTTC,CASSFWTSGRVVGYNEQFF
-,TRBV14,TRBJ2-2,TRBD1,TGTGCCAGCAGCGTCCGGGACAGGGGTATCATCGGGGAGCTGTTTTTT,CASSVRDRGIIGELFF
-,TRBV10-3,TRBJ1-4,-,TGTGCCGTCCAGGGAGGGACTAATGAAAAACTGTTTTTT,CAVQGGTNEKLFF
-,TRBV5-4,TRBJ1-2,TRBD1,TGTGCCAGCAGCTCAGGGGGCGACTATGGCTACACCTTC,CASSSGGDYGYTF
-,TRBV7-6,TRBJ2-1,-,TGTGCCAGCAGCTCTCCACTAGTAGGGAATGAGCAGTTCTTC,CASSSPLVGNEQFF
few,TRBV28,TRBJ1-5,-,TGTGCCAGCAGGAGAGGGGGACAGCCCCAGCATTTT,CASRRGGQPQHF
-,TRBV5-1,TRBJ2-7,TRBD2,TGCGCCAGCAGCTTGCCTAGCGGCAACGAGCAGTACTTC,CASSLPSGNEQYF
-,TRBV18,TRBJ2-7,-,TGTGCCAGCTCACAAAGGAGTTCCTACGAGCAGTACTTC,CASSQRSSYEQYF
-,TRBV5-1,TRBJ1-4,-,TGCGCCAGCAGCTTGTCGGGTAATGAAAAACTGTTTTTT,CASSLSGNEKLFF
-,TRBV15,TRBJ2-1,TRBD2,TGTGCCACCAGCAGAGAACCGGGCGGGGGGGCCGGGATAACTGAGCAGTTCTTC,CATSREPGGGAGITEQFF
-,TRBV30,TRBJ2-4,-,TGTGCCTGCTCTACAGGAAACATTCAGTACTTC,CACSTGNIQYF
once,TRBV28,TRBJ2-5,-,TGTGCCAGCAGTTCGCGGGGCGGGTTGAACAGGGAGACCCAGTACTTC,CASSSRGGLNRETQYF
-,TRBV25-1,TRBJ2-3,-,TGTGCCAGCAGTGAGGCGGAGTGGTCGGGTTTCGCAGATACGCAGTATTTT,CASSEAEWSGFADTQYF
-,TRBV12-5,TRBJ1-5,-,TGTGCTAGTGGTTTGGTACTCTGGGAGGGCCAATATAGCAATCAGCCCCAGCATTTT,CASGLVLWEGQYSNQPQHF
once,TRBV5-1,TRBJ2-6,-,TGCGCCAGCAGCCTCGACACTGGGGCCAACGTCCTGACTTTC,CASSLDTGANVLTF
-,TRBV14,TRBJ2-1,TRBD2,TGTGCCAGCAGCCAAGATCAGCGGGGGAGTTGGATCAATGAGCAGTTCTTC,CASSQDQRGSWINEQFF
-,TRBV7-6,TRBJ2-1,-,TGTGCCAGCAGCTTAGAAACGCCGAGTAGCTCCTACAATGAGCAGTTCTTC,CASSLETPSSSYNEQFF
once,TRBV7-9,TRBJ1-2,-,TGTGCCAGCAGTCTTAGTGGAGGGCCACTCTATGGCTACACCTTC,CASSLSGGPLYGYTF
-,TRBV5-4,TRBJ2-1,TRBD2,TGTGCCAGCAGCCCCCTTCTGGCGGGAGGTTACAATGAGCAGTTCTTC,CASSPLLAGGYNEQFF
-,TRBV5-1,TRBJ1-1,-,TGCGCCAGCAGCTTGGGGCAGGGGTCTACTGAAGCTTTCTTT,CASSLGQGSTEAFF
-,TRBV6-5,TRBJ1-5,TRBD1,TGTGCCAGCAGTACAGGGGGTGGCAATCAGCCCCAGCATTTT,CASSTGGGNQPQHF
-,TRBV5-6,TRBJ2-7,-,TGTGCCAGCAGCCCCTCCTCCTACGAGCAGTACTTC,CASSPSSYEQYF
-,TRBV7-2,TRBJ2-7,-,TGTGCCAGCAGCGCAAACTCCGGGGGGCTAAACGAGCAGTACTTC,CASSANSGGLNEQYF
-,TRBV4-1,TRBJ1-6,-,TGCGCCAGCAGCCAGCAGGATCTGATGGGCTCCTATAATTCACCCCTCCACTTT,CASSQQDLMGSYNSPLHF
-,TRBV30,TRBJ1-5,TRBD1,TGTGCCTGGAGTGTGGGACAGGGCACTCAGCCCCAGCATTTT,CAWSVGQGTQPQHF
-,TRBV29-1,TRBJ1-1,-,TGCAGCGTTGAATTTTTAGGCGGAACTGAAGCTTTCTTT,CSVEFLGGTEAFF
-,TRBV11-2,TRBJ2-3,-,TGTGCCAGCAGCGGTTTTCGGCGGGGCACAGATACGCAGTATTTT,CASSGFRRGTDTQYF
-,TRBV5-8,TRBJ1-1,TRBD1,TGTGCCAGCAGCCTTGGACAGGGCTTGACTGAAGCTTTCTTT,CASSLGQGLTEAFF
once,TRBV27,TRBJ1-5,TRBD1,TGTGCCAGCAGTCTCCGACAGGGAGGTCAGCCCCAGCATTTT,CASSLRQGGQPQHF
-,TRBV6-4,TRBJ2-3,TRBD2,TGTGCCAGCAGCCGAGCGGGAGGAGATACGCAGTATTTT,CASSRAGGDTQYF
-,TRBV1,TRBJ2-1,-,TGCACCAGCAGCCAGTGTGATCGAGCGGGAGGAAAAGAGCAGTTCTTC,CTSSQCDRAGGKEQFF
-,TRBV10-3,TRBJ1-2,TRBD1,TGTGCCATCAGTGACCTTTCAGGGGGAGGCTACACCTTC,CAISDLSGGGYTF